A selection of T cell receptor beta chains follows, all from one sample in a study of blood T cell repertoires in COVID-19. Sequencing was performed with immunoSEQ multiplex PCR; in TCRdb, only in-frame clones are kept and a portion is missing. This table has 250,000 to 300,000 clones, 85% to 90% appearing once. Sample: peripheral blood. The receptors stem from a woman between 25 and 40 years old with COVID-19, enrolled during active disease. Both conserved end residues are part of each CDR3. A D gene is named only where the DNA matches it firmly. Clone sizes are given selectively: once, few, many, or a class where the clone is expanded.

.,TRBV7-6,16,TRBJ2-3,TRBD1,TGTGCCAGCAGCTCCGATCCCGGGACAGGGTCAGATACGCAGTATTTT,CASSSDPGTGSDTQYF
once,TRBV12-3/TRBV12-4,12,TRBJ2-1,.,TGTGCCACCCTTAAAAGGAGCAATGAGCAGTTCTTC,CATLKRSNEQFF
.,TRBV10-1,13,TRBJ2-7,.,TGCGCCAGCAGTGCGCGGCTCTCCTACGAGCAGTACTTC,CASSARLSYEQYF
once,TRBV3-1/TRBV3-2,18,TRBJ2-1,TRBD1,TGTGCCAGCAGCCAAGCCGGACAGGGGGAATGGGCCTACAATGAGCAGTTCTTC,CASSQAGQGEWAYNEQFF
.,TRBV18,18,TRBJ2-6,TRBD1,TGTGCCAGCTCCGAAGGGACAGGGGGTTCTGCTGGGGCCAACGTCCTGACTTTC,CASSEGTGGSAGANVLTF
.,TRBV10-2,15,TRBJ2-1,TRBD2,TGCGCCAGCATCGTGGCTAGCGGGGACTCCAATGAGCAGTTCTTC,CASIVASGDSNEQFF
once,TRBV19,16,TRBJ2-1,TRBD1,TGTGCCAGTAGTACCCCGGGACAGGGGGCGCGGAATGAGCAGTTCTTC,CASSTPGQGARNEQFF
.,TRBV28,14,TRBJ1-2,TRBD1,TGTGCCAGCAGTTTAGGCAGGGGGTTTGATGGCTACACCTTC,CASSLGRGFDGYTF
once,TRBV10-3,13,TRBJ2-1,.,TGTGCCATCAGACAGGACCTTAACAATGAGCAGTTCTTC,CAIRQDLNNEQFF
.,TRBV4-2,15,TRBJ2-2,.,TGTGCCAGCAGCCAATGGAGTTTCCGGGCCGGGGAGCTGTTTTTT,CASSQWSFRAGELFF
.,TRBV11-1,15,TRBJ2-1,.,TGTGCCAGCAGCTCCCAGAGGGTCGCCTACAATGAGCAGTTCTTC,CASSSQRVAYNEQFF
.,TRBV4-1,16,TRBJ1-3,TRBD1,TGCGCCAGCAGCCAGGGTCAGGGGGCTTCTGGAAACACCATATATTTT,CASSQGQGASGNTIYF
.,TRBV18,15,TRBJ1-5,TRBD1,TGTGCCAGCTCACCACAGACAGGGGCCAATCAGCCCCAGCATTTT,CASSPQTGANQPQHF
.,TRBV6-4,14,TRBJ1-5,.,TGTGCCAGCAGCCGGACAGCGAGCAATCAGCCCCAGCATTTT,CASSRTASNQPQHF
.,TRBV6-5,15,TRBJ2-3,TRBD1,TGTGCCAGCAGCCCGGGACAGACCCGGCGAGATACGCAGTATTTT,CASSPGQTRRDTQYF
.,TRBV5-1,13,TRBJ2-1,.,TGCGCCAGCAGCTTGCCACTAGGGAATGAGCAGTTCTTC,CASSLPLGNEQFF
.,TRBV5-5,14,TRBJ2-7,.,TGTGCCAGCAGCTCGGGGACATCCCTGTACGAGCAGTACTTC,CASSSGTSLYEQYF
.,TRBV5-1,13,TRBJ2-2,.,TGCGCCAGCAGCTTGACCGGGTCCGGGGAGCTGTTTTTT,CASSLTGSGELFF
.,TRBV6-2/TRBV6-3,14,TRBJ2-7,TRBD1,TGTGCCAGCAGTTTCGGACAGGGGTGGCGGGAGCAGTACTTC,CASSFGQGWREQYF
once,TRBV24-1,14,TRBJ2-5,TRBD1,TGTGCCACCAGTGATTACAGGGGGGAAGAGACCCAGTACTTC,CATSDYRGEETQYF
.,TRBV11-2,15,TRBJ2-3,TRBD1,TGTGCCAGCAGTCGACAGGGGGCGCGTATAGATACGCAGTATTTT,CASSRQGARIDTQYF
.,TRBV3-1/TRBV3-2,15,TRBJ2-1,TRBD2,TGTGCCAGCAGGGATGGACTAGCGGGGGGCCGACCGCTGATCTTC,CASRDGLAGGRPLIF
once,TRBV25-1,15,TRBJ2-3,TRBD1,TGTGCCAGCAGTCCCGGGACAGACAGCACAGATACGCAGTATTTT,CASSPGTDSTDTQYF
.,TRBV11-3,15,TRBJ1-6,.,TGTGCCAGCAGCAAAGGGGGTTCCTATAATTCACCCCTCCACTTT,CASSKGGSYNSPLHF
.,TRBV5-1,15,TRBJ2-7,TRBD1,TGCGCCAGCTGCCTGACCGGGACAGGGGTTAACGAGCAGTACTTC,CASCLTGTGVNEQYF
.,TRBV19,12,TRBJ1-6,.,TGTGCCAGTAGTATCCAACAATCACCCCTCCACTTT,CASSIQQSPLHF
.,TRBV18,16,TRBJ2-7,.,TGTGCCAGCTCACCACCGGGGCCTAGTAGCTCCTACGAGCAGTACTTC,CASSPPGPSSSYEQYF
.,TRBV28,12,TRBJ2-1,.,TGTGCCAGCGGGGGCCTATACAATGAGCAGTTCTTC,CASGGLYNEQFF
.,TRBV2,14,TRBJ1-3,.,TGTGCCAGCAGTGGATCAGGGGCTGGAAACACCATATATTTT,CASSGSGAGNTIYF
.,TRBV6-5,15,TRBJ2-1,TRBD1,TGTGCCAGCAGTTCTCAGGGGGCCTTCTACAATGAGCAGTTCTTC,CASSSQGAFYNEQFF
.,TRBV11-2,16,TRBJ1-2,.,TGTGCCAGCAGCTCACTTCGGACAGTGGGGACCTATGGCTACACCTTC,CASSSLRTVGTYGYTF
.,TRBV20-1,13,TRBJ2-7,TRBD1,TGCAGTGCTAGTTCCCCGACAGGGGTCGAGCAGTACTTC,CSASSPTGVEQYF
.,TRBV27,8,TRBJ2-3,.,TGTGCCCGCGAGACGCAGTATTTT,CARETQYF
.,TRBV5-4,14,TRBJ2-5,.,TGTGCCAGCAGCTTAGCCCGCCTACAAGAGACCCAGTACTTC,CASSLARLQETQYF
.,TRBV29-1,12,TRBJ1-4,TRBD1,TGCAGCGCCGGGACAGGGGTCCAAAAACTGTTTTTT,CSAGTGVQKLFF
.,TRBV19,18,TRBJ2-3,TRBD2,TGTGCCAGTAGTATCATAGCGGGGATCTCCCTGGGCACAGATACGCAGTATTTT,CASSIIAGISLGTDTQYF
.,TRBV27,14,TRBJ1-2,TRBD1,TGTGCCAGCAGTTTAAACAGGGGGCCCTATGGCTACACCTTC,CASSLNRGPYGYTF
.,TRBV5-1,16,TRBJ2-7,TRBD1,TGCGCCAGCAGCTTGGGGGGACAGTCCAGTTTCTACGAGCAGTACTTC,CASSLGGQSSFYEQYF
.,TRBV11-2,15,TRBJ2-5,TRBD1,TGTGCCAGCAGCTTGGCCTACAGGGGGCGAGAGACCCAGTACTTC,CASSLAYRGRETQYF
few,TRBV28,16,TRBJ1-5,.,TGTGCCAGCAGTTTCGCCCGACCAGGGTTCGATCAGCCCCAGCATTTT,CASSFARPGFDQPQHF
few,TRBV3-1/TRBV3-2,15,TRBJ2-7,TRBD2,TGTGCCAGCAGCCAAGAGCGCACTAGCGGGTACGAGCAGTACTTC,CASSQERTSGYEQYF
.,TRBV27,14,TRBJ2-7,.,TGTGCCAGCAGTTTCCACGGGGAGTCCTACGAGCAGTACTTC,CASSFHGESYEQYF
.,TRBV11-2,19,TRBJ2-3,TRBD2,TGTGCCAGCAGCCCAGCTAGCGGGGGGGCCTTTAATCCCCCAGATACGCAGTATTTT,CASSPASGGAFNPPDTQYF
.,TRBV6-5,13,TRBJ2-1,.,TGTGCCAAATCAGGGAAAGGGTTGGATGAGCAGTTCTTC,CAKSGKGLDEQFF
.,TRBV5-1,16,TRBJ2-5,TRBD2,TGCGCCAGCAGCTTGGGGGGACTAGCGGATCAAGAGACCCAGTACTTC,CASSLGGLADQETQYF
.,TRBV23-1,13,TRBJ1-1,.,TGCGCCAGCAGTCAAGTCATGAACACTGAAGCTTTCTTT,CASSQVMNTEAFF
.,TRBV2,15,TRBJ2-7,.,TGTGCCAGCAGTGCGGAGGGAGGTCGGCTCTACGAGCAGTACTTC,CASSAEGGRLYEQYF
few,TRBV27,15,TRBJ1-1,.,TGTGCCAGCAGGTCCCCGGGACACAGGAACACTGAAGCTTTCTTT,CASRSPGHRNTEAFF
.,TRBV5-1,18,TRBJ2-1,TRBD2,TGCGCCAGCAGCTTCAGCCATGGGGCTAGCGGGGGATATGGTGAGCAGTTCTTC,CASSFSHGASGGYGEQFF
.,TRBV6-1,11,TRBJ2-7,.,TGTGCCAGCAGTGAATTAAACGAGCAGTACTTC,CASSELNEQYF
.,TRBV18,13,TRBJ2-5,.,TGTGCCAGCTTTAACGGCCAGGGGGAGACCCAGTACTTC,CASFNGQGETQYF
.,TRBV24-1,20,TRBJ2-2,TRBD2,TGTGCCACCAGTGGCCCGACTAGCGGGCCTACACCGACGAGCACCGGGGAGCTGTTTTTT,CATSGPTSGPTPTSTGELFF
.,TRBV4-1,16,TRBJ2-2,TRBD2,TGCGCCAGCAGCCATGGGGGGAGGGTGGACACCGGGGAGCTGTTTTTT,CASSHGGRVDTGELFF
.,TRBV5-1,14,TRBJ1-2,TRBD1,TGCGCCAGCAGCTTAGGGACAGGCCTCTATGGCTACACCTTC,CASSLGTGLYGYTF
.,TRBV9,17,TRBJ2-6,.,TGTGCCAGCAGCGCAGGCACCCCTCGCTCTGGGGCCAACGTCCTGACTTTC,CASSAGTPRSGANVLTF
.,TRBV6-2/TRBV6-3,17,TRBJ2-7,TRBD1,TGTGCCAGCAGTTATAAATTTGGGACAGGGTTCATCTACGAGCAGTACTTC,CASSYKFGTGFIYEQYF
.,TRBV5-1,16,TRBJ2-2,TRBD2,TGCGCCAGCAGCCCATTGACTAGCGGGAACACCGGGGAGCTGTTTTTT,CASSPLTSGNTGELFF
.,TRBV3-1/TRBV3-2,16,TRBJ1-1,TRBD1,TGTGCCAGCAGCCCGCCCGGGACAGGGAAACGGACTGAAGCTTTCTTT,CASSPPGTGKRTEAFF
once,TRBV13,14,TRBJ2-7,TRBD2,TGTGCCAGCAGACTAGCGGGGGGGACCTACGAGCAGTACTTC,CASRLAGGTYEQYF
.,TRBV2,13,TRBJ1-5,TRBD1,TGTGCCACCCGAGGACAGGTTAATCAGCCCCAGCATTTT,CATRGQVNQPQHF